Presented here are 21 T cell receptor beta chains from one specimen sequenced in a study of PD-L1 blockade in urothelial cancer. Time point here: pretreatment peripheral blood. The protocol was immunoSEQ multiplex PCR, while the TCRdb copy is restricted to in-frame clones and leaves out a portion. In the table there are under 50,000 clones, approximately 90% of which are singletons. The sample in question was PBMCs, obtained around atezolizumab (anti-PD-L1) treatment. The receptors were sampled from a woman aged 55-75 years with urothelial cancer.

The CDR3 DNA reads as TGTGCCACCCGGGAGGGCAGCTCCTACGAGCAGTACTTC. The encoded protein is CATREGSSYEQYF. The chain employs TRBV6-6 and TRBJ2-7; 8 bases agree with TRBD2. This CDR3 is 13 amino acids long. Germline-derived CDR1 and CDR2 are MNHNY and SVGAGI (reference sequence). The ends lost 10 bases at V and 0 bases at J; junction bases unmatched: 5.

The V and J genes are TRBV7-2 and TRBJ2-6, with D maybe TRBD2 (7 bases). Germline V gives CDR1 SGHTA, CDR2 FQGNSA. V was shortened by 4 bases and J by 0 bases, with 13 bases between the two germline ends. The CDR3 has 17 residues. The CDR3 sequence: CASSSYREGSGANVLTF. CDR3 bases: TGTGCCAGCAGCTCTTACAGGGAGGGCTCTGGGGCCAACGTCCTGACTTTC. The variable domain in full, with the rest retrieved from reference TRBV7-2 and TRBJ2-6, is GAGVSQSPSNKVTEKGKDVELRCDPISGHTALYWYRQSLGQGLEFLIYFQGNSAPDKSGLPSDRFSAERTGGSVSTLTIQRTQQEDSAVYLCASSSYREGSGANVLTFGAGSRLTVL.

The chain is built from TRBV2 and TRBJ2-1, with D possibly matching TRBD2 (5 bases). CDR1 SNHLY and CDR2 FYNNEI come from the germline V gene. Trimming shortened V by 11 bases and J by 5 bases, and 16 bases separated the two germline ends. This CDR3 comprises 13 residues. The CDR3 DNA reads TGTGCCGGAGGAAACCCTGAGGACAATGAGCAGTTCTTC. Translated: CAGGNPEDNEQFF.

The chain carries TRBV28 and TRBJ2-1, with TRBD2 matching 10 bases. Germline V CDR1 and CDR2: MDHEN, SYDVKM. CDR3 size: 13 residues. V lost 7 bases and J lost 8; bases outside the gene matches: 5. This CDR3 is CASTSGGRDEQFF. The CDR3 coding sequence is TGTGCCAGCACTAGCGGGGGAAGGGATGAGCAGTTCTTC.

This chain joins TRBV5-1 and TRBJ2-1; D might be TRBD2 (5 bases). Trimming removed 0 bases from V and 8 bases from J, with 6 bases in between. In germline, CDR1 is SGHRS, CDR2 YFSETQ. This CDR3 is built from 12 residues. The CDR3 nucleotides read TGCGCCAGCAGCTTGGTGGGAGATGAGCAGTTCTTC. Its translation is CASSLVGDEQFF. The whole variable domain, filled in from reference TRBV5-1 and TRBJ2-1, reads KAGVTQTPRYLIKTRGQQVTLSCSPISGHRSVSWYQQTPGQGLQFLFEYFSETQRNKGNFPGRFSGRQFSNSRSEMNVSTLELGDSALYLCASSLVGDEQFFGPGTRLTVL.

The chain uses TRBV5-6 and TRBJ1-1, with no clear D. Germline V CDR1 and CDR2: SGHDT, YYEEEE. Trimming pared 0 bases from V and 0 bases from J, leaving 9 bases between. This CDR3 contains 15 residues. In DNA, the CDR3 is TGTGCCAGCAGCTTGGATGGCAGTGTGAACACTGAAGCTTTCTTT. Protein product: CASSLDGSVNTEAFF.

J is TRBJ1-1 and V is TRBV5-8; 7 nucleotides match TRBD1. This CDR3 contains 13 residues. Per the germline V gene, CDR1 is SGHTS and CDR2 is YDEGEE. With V trimmed by 4 bases and J by 5 bases, 5 bases remained unmatched. The CDR3 DNA reads as TGTGCCAGCAGCCGACAGGGTTTGACTGAAGCTTTCTTT. It specifies CASSRQGLTEAFF.

The chain links TRBV5-4 to TRBJ1-2, with 8 bases lining up with TRBD1. Per germline, CDR1 SGHNT and CDR2 YYREEE (reference sequence). V was pared by 0 bases and J by 11 bases, with 9 bases of the junction left unmatched. The CDR3 length is 14 residues. CDR3 bases: TGTGCCAGCAGCTTGGCCGACAGGGGATCACGGTACACCTTC. It specifies CASSLADRGSRYTF. Complete variable domain (other parts from reference TRBV5-4 and TRBJ1-2): ETGVTQSPTHLIKTRGQQVTLRCSSQSGHNTVSWYQQALGQGPQFIFQYYREEENGRGNFPPRFSGLQFPNYSSELNVNALELDDSALYLCASSLADRGSRYTFGSGTRLTVV.

The chain joins TRBV27 to TRBJ2-2; 7 bases fit TRBD2. This CDR3 spans 15 amino acids. CDR1 MNHEY and CDR2 SMNVEV come from the germline V gene (reference sequence). Trimming at V came to 3 bases and at J to 3 bases, leaving 4 bases not matched to a gene. In DNA form, the CDR3 reads TGTGCCAGCAGTTTTGCGGGGGTGGACACCGGGGAGCTGTTTTTT. Amino acid sequence: CASSFAGVDTGELFF.

The genes are TRBV14 and TRBJ2-7; 8 bases agree with TRBD1. Trimming cost V 0 bases and J 3 bases; bases outside gene matches: 7. The V gene's germline CDR1 is SGHDN and CDR2 FVKESK. This CDR3 region has 16 residues. The CDR3 DNA follows: TGTGCCAGCAGCCAAGAGTGGGGACAGGTCATCTACGAGCAGTACTTC. Translating it yields CASSQEWGQVIYEQYF.

The chain links TRBV7-9 to TRBJ1-4, with no clear D. Germline loops: CDR1 SEHNR, CDR2 FQNEAQ (reference sequence). V gave up 1 base and J gave up 8 bases, with 14 bases separating them. The CDR3 totals 15 residues. The CDR3 region is CASSLVFGEGEKLFF. CDR3 nucleotides: TGTGCCAGCAGCTTAGTATTCGGGGAAGGAGAAAAACTGTTTTTT. Full variable domain (missing parts from reference TRBV7-9 and TRBJ1-4): DTGVSQNPRHKITKRGQNVTFRCDPISEHNRLYWYRQTLGQGPEFLTYFQNEAQLEKSRLLSDRFSAERPKGSFSTLEIQRTEQGDSAMYLCASSLVFGEGEKLFFGSGTQLSVL.

The chain uses TRBV14 and TRBJ1-1; unclear D gene. Germline V gene lookup returns CDR1 SGHDN and CDR2 FVKESK. The V end lost 5 bases, the J end lost 7 bases, and 14 bases lay between the germline ends. The CDR3 is made up of 13 amino acids. The CDR3 sequence: CASSFIPLVEAFF. The CDR3 nucleotides read TGTGCCAGCAGCTTCATCCCCTTAGTTGAAGCTTTCTTT.

The V and J genes are TRBV7-4 and TRBJ2-7, with a tentative D call TRBD2 (6 bases). Germline assignment: CDR1 SGHVT and CDR2 SQSDAQ. V was pared by 1 base and J by 7 bases, with 20 bases between. This CDR3 region has 16 residues. The CDR3 here is CASSLVRDSHPREQYF. The CDR3 region has the DNA TGTGCCAGCAGCTTAGTACGGGACTCCCACCCGAGGGAGCAGTACTTC.

The rearrangement links TRBV2 to TRBJ2-1, with 13 bases matching TRBD2. CDR3 length: 17 amino acids. Trimming took 6 bases from V and 5 from J; bases not matched to a gene: 10. Germline V gene sequence: CDR1 SNHLY, CDR2 FYNNEI. CDR3 DNA sequence: TGTGCCAGCAGACTTTTTGAGGGACTAGCGGGGAACAATGAGCAGTTCTTC. Translating gives CASRLFEGLAGNNEQFF.

This clone appeared a few times. CDR3 bases: TGTGCCAGCAGCGTGCGAGGCGTCCGTTCTCCCAGAGAGCAAGAGACCCAGTACTTC. Its translation is CASSVRGVRSPREQETQYF. The V and J genes are TRBV11-2 and TRBJ2-5; D gene uncertain. The CDR3 totals 19 residues. Germline values: CDR1 SGHAT, CDR2 FQNNGV. The V end was cut by 5 bases, the J end by 2 bases, with 27 bases between.

In DNA form, the CDR3 reads TGCGCCAGCAGCCAAGGGGTTAGGTGGCGGGAGACCCCTTCCTACGAGCAGTACTTC. It is translated as CASSQGVRWRETPSYEQYF. The chain recombines TRBV4-3 with TRBJ2-7; 7 positions agree with TRBD2. The germline CDR1 and CDR2 sequences are LGHNA and YSLEER. After removal of 1 base from V and 1 base from J, the junction contained 16 bases not matched to a gene. The CDR3 covers 19 residues.

This clone was seen a few times. This chain connects TRBV6-1 to TRBJ1-2; TRBD1 might be the D (6 bases). Germline loops: CDR1 MNHNS, CDR2 SASEGT. The CDR3 runs 11 residues. V was shortened by 11 bases and J by 7 bases, with 14 bases between the two germline ends. The CDR3 loop reads CAVSAGAGYTF. For the CDR3, the DNA is TGTGCCGTATCTGCGGGGGCTGGCTACACCTTC.

This clone was recorded once. The chain is built from TRBV28 and TRBJ2-7; 7 nucleotides line up with TRBD2. V shed 4 bases, J shed 4 bases, and the junction held 7 bases outside the gene matches. Germline CDR1 reads MDHEN; CDR2 reads SYDVKM. There are 14 residues in the CDR3. CDR3 protein: CASSSTSPPYEQYF. The CDR3 nucleotides are TGTGCCAGCAGTTCGACTAGCCCTCCTTACGAGCAGTACTTC.

This clone occurred once. The rearrangement uses TRBV4-1 and TRBJ2-4; TRBD2 agrees at 15 bases. The V gene's germline CDR1 is MGHRA and CDR2 YSYEKL. This CDR3 region has 17 residues. V lost 1 base to trimming and J lost 7 bases; unmatched junction nucleotides: 5. The DNA of the CDR3 is TGCGCCAGCAGCCAAGGGACTAGCGGGAGGGCCAGGAACATTCAGTACTTC. It codes for CASSQGTSGRARNIQYF.

V and J are TRBV4-1 and TRBJ1-1; TRBD1 agrees at 9 bases. The germline gives CDR1 MGHRA, CDR2 YSYEKL. This CDR3 is built from 13 residues. V shed 4 bases and J 11 bases; nucleotides not matched to a gene: 8. DNA for the CDR3: TGCGCCAGCAGCCGTCCGGGACAGGGTTTTGCTTTCTTT. This sequence encodes CASSRPGQGFAFF.

The chain carries TRBV28 and TRBJ2-3; 9 bases align to TRBD2. This CDR3 has 14 amino acids. V gave up 6 bases and J gave up 2 bases; unmatched junction bases: 3. Germline values: CDR1 MDHEN, CDR2 SYDVKM. The CDR3 DNA is TGTGCCAGCAGGCTAGCGGGATACACAGATACGCAGTATTTT. Protein sequence: CASRLAGYTDTQYF.